Listed here is a single T cell receptor beta chain. What it binds is unknown. The protocol was immunoSEQ multiplex PCR, while the TCRdb copy is restricted to in-frame clones and leaves out a portion. In the table there are more than 500,000 clones, around 96% of which are singletons. From germline, CDR1 is SNHLY and CDR2 FYNNEI. V lost 2 bases and J 2 bases, leaving 9 bases between the germline ends. There are 15 residues in the CDR3. This sample stems from a study of shared clonotypes between healthy human individuals. Study-level points and caveats: An expected dependence of interdonor clonotype sharing on sequencing depth was noted.

The sequence was obtained from a woman aged 30 to 39 in good health. The gene calls are TRBV2 and TRBJ2-2; tentatively, D is TRBD1 (6 bases). Sequences were obtained from naive CD4+ T cells sorted from blood. This sample's subset: CD45RA+ positively selected. CDR3 coding DNA: TGTGCCAGCAGTGAACAGGGGACCAACACCGGGGAGCTGTTTTTT. Its translation is CASSEQGTNTGELFF.